A single sample is the source of the 6 T cell receptor beta chains below, sequenced in a study of OX40 agonist ivuxolimab in advanced cancers. Here immunoSEQ multiplex PCR was the method, and the copy in TCRdb shows in-frame clones only, minus some. Of about 93,000 clones listed, roughly 91% are singletons. Sequences were derived from CD4+ or CD8+ T cells sorted from blood, sampled in a trial of the OX40 agonist ivuxolimab. Receptors originate from an adult with an advanced solid tumor such as melanoma, head and neck, liver or kidney cancer.

J is TRBJ2-3 and V is TRBV19, with 10 bases lining up with TRBD2. The CDR3 has 17 amino acids. CDR1 is LNHDA and CDR2 is SQIVND in the germline V gene (reference sequence). Trimming cost V 2 bases and J 0 bases; bases outside gene matches: 5. The CDR3 region has the DNA TGTGCCAGTAGTATAAGGGCGACTAGCGGGAGCACAGATACGCAGTATTTT. Translated: CASSIRATSGSTDTQYF. Variable domain in full (rest from reference TRBV19 and TRBJ2-3): DGGITQSPKYLFRKEGQNVTLSCEQNLNHDAMYWYRQDPGQGLRLIYYSQIVNDFQKGDIAEGYSVSREKKESFPLTVTSAQKNPTAFYLCASSIRATSGSTDTQYFGPGTRLTVL.

This clone was recorded a few times. The chain links TRBV30 to TRBJ2-7; D gene uncertain. The CDR3 runs to 13 residues. V lost 4 bases and J 3 bases, leaving 13 bases between the germline ends. Germline V gene lookup returns CDR1 GTSNPN and CDR2 SVGIG (reference sequence). The CDR3: CAWMPRKGYEQYF. The CDR3 bases are TGTGCCTGGATGCCGAGGAAGGGCTACGAGCAGTACTTC.

This chain links TRBV5-1 with TRBJ2-7; D unresolved. The CDR3 is 13 amino acids. The V end was cut by 0 bases, the J end by 3 bases, with 7 bases between. Looked up from germline, CDR1 is SGHRS and CDR2 is YFSETQ. The CDR3: CASSLGRSYEQYF. The CDR3 nucleotides are TGCGCCAGCAGCTTGGGAAGGAGCTACGAGCAGTACTTC.

V gene TRBV28 combines with J gene TRBJ2-3, with D possibly being TRBD2 (5 bases). CDR3 length: 14 amino acids. CDR1 is MDHEN and CDR2 is SYDVKM in the germline V gene. Trimming stripped 5 bases from V and 2 bases from J, with 11 bases between. The CDR3 protein is CASSLALYTDTQYF. In DNA form, the CDR3 reads TGTGCCAGCAGTCTAGCTCTATACACAGATACGCAGTATTTT. Filled out from reference TRBV28 and TRBJ2-3, the complete variable domain reads DVKVTQSSRYLVKRTGEKVFLECVQDMDHENMFWYRQDPGLGLRLIYFSYDVKMKEKGDIPEGYSVSREKKERFSLILESASTNQTSMYLCASSLALYTDTQYFGPGTRLTVL.

This clone was counted only a few times. The chain couples TRBV11-2 to TRBJ2-5; no definite D call. Germline assignment: CDR1 SGHAT and CDR2 FQNNGV. This CDR3 contains 14 residues. V lost 6 bases to trimming and J lost 4 bases, with 15 bases between them. In nucleotides, the CDR3 is TGTGCCAGCAGACAGTCCTTTTCTCGAGAGACCCAGTACTTC. Protein sequence: CASRQSFSRETQYF.

V is TRBV7-2 and J is TRBJ2-3, with 10 bases that match TRBD2. This CDR3 comprises 17 residues. Trimming took 2 bases from V and 3 from J; bases not matched to a gene: 8. From germline, CDR1 is SGHTA and CDR2 FQGNSA. The CDR3 protein is CASSLNPSGSGTDTQYF. The CDR3 bases are TGTGCCAGCAGCTTAAATCCTAGCGGGAGTGGGACAGATACGCAGTATTTT.